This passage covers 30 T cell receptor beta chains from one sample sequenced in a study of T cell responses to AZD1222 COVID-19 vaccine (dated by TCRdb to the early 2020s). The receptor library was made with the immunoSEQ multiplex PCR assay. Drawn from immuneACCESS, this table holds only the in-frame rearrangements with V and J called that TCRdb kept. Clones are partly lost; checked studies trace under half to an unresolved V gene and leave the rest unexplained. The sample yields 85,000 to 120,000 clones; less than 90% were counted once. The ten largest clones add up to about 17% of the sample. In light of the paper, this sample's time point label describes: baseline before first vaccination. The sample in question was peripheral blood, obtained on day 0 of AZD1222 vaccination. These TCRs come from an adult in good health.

CDR3 nucleotide sequence: TGTGCCACCAGCAGCGGCGCAATCTCTGGAAACACCATATATTTT. Its translation: CATSSGAISGNTIYF. This rearrangement joins TRBV15 to TRBJ1-3; D is uncertain. The CDR3 loop spans 15 amino acids. Germline CDR1 and CDR2: LNHNV and YYDKDF (reference sequence). The ends were cut back, 3 bases at V and 0 bases at J, with 9 bases in the middle.

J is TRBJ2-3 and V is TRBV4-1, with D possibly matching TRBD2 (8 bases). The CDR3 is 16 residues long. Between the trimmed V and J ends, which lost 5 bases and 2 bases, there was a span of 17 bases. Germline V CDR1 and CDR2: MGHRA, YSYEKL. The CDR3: CASSAQGTRYTDTQYF. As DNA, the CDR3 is TGCGCCAGCAGCGCACAGGGGACTAGATACACAGATACGCAGTATTTT.

As DNA, the CDR3 is TGCGCCAGCAGTCATCCCGACGTTTTGAAAACGGGAAACACCATATATTTT. It specifies CASSHPDVLKTGNTIYF. V usage is TRBV23-1 and J usage is TRBJ1-3; no reliable D call. TRBV23-1 qualifies as an ORF whose function is uncertain. The CDR3 has 17 amino acids. The V gene lost 3 bases and the J gene lost 4 bases, with 19 bases spanning the gap.

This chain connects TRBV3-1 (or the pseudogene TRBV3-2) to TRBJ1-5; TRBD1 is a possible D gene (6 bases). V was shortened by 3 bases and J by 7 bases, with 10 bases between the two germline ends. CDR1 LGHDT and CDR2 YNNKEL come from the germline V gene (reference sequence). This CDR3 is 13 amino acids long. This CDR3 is CASSQGGGQPQHF. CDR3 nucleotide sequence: TGTGCCAGCAGCCAGGGGGGGGGCCAGCCCCAGCATTTT.

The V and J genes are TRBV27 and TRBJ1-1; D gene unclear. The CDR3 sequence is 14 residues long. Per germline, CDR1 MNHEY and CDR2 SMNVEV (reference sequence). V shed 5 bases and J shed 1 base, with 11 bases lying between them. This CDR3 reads CASSPRLTNTEAFF. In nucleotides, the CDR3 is TGTGCCAGCAGTCCCCGCCTAACGAACACTGAAGCTTTCTTT.

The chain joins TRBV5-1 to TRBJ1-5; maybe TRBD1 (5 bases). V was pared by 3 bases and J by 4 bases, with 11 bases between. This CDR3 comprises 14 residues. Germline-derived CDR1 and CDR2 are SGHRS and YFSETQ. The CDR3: CASSYDSLNQPQHF. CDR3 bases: TGCGCCAGCAGCTATGACAGCCTAAATCAGCCCCAGCATTTT.

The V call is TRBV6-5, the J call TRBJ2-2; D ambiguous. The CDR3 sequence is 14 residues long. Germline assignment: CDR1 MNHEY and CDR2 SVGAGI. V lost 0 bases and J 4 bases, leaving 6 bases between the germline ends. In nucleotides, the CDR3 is TGTGCCAGCAGTTACTCGGCAGGCACCGGGGAGCTGTTTTTT. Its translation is CASSYSAGTGELFF.

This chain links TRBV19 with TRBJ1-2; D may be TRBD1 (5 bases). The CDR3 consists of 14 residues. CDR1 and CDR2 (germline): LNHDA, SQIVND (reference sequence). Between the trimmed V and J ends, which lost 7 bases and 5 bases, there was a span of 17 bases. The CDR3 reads CASTNPQGSYGYTF. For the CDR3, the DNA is TGTGCCAGTACTAACCCCCAGGGAAGTTATGGCTACACCTTC.

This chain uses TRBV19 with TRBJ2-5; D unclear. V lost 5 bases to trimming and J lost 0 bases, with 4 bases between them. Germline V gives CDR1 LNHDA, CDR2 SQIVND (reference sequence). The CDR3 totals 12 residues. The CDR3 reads CASSSYQETQYF. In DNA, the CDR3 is TGTGCCAGTAGTTCCTACCAAGAGACCCAGTACTTC. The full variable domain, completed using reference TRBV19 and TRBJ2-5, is DGGITQSPKYLFRKEGQNVTLSCEQNLNHDAMYWYRQDPGQGLRLIYYSQIVNDFQKGDIAEGYSVSREKKESFPLTVTSAQKNPTAFYLCASSSYQETQYFGPGTRLLVL.

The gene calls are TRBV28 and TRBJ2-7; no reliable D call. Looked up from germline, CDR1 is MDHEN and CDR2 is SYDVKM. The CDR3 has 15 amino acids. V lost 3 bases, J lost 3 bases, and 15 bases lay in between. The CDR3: CASSFRSGPNYEQYF. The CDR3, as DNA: TGTGCCAGCAGTTTTCGGTCTGGGCCCAACTACGAGCAGTACTTC.

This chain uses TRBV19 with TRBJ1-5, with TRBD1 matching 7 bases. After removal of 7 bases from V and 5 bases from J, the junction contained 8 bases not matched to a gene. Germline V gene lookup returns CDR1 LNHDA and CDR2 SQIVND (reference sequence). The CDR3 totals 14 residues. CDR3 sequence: CASNLQGSDQPQHF. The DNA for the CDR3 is TGTGCCAGTAATCTACAGGGGAGTGATCAGCCCCAGCATTTT.

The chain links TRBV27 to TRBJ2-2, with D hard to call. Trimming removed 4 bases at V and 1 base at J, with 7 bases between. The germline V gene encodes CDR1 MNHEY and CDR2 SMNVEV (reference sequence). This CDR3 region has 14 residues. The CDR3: CASSSILNTGELFF. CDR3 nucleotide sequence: TGTGCCAGCAGTTCCATCTTGAACACCGGGGAGCTGTTTTTT.

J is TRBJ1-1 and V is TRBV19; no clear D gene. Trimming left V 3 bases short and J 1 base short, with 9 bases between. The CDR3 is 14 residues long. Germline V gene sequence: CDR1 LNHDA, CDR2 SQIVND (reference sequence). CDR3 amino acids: CASSIRTENTEAFF. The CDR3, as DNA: TGTGCCAGTAGTATCCGGACGGAGAACACTGAAGCTTTCTTT.

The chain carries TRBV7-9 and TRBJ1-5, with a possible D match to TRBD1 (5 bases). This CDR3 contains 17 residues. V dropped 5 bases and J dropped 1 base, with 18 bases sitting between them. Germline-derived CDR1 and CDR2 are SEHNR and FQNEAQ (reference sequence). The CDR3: CASSPAGGTGSNQPQHF. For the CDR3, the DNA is TGTGCCAGCAGCCCCGCCGGAGGGACCGGGAGCAATCAGCCCCAGCATTTT.

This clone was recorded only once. CDR3 nucleotide sequence: TGTGCCAGCAGCGTAGTGGGGGGAAACACTGAAGCTTTCTTT. This gives the protein CASSVVGGNTEAFF. The chain joins TRBV9 to TRBJ1-1, with TRBD1 as a possible D gene (5 bases). CDR3 length: 14 amino acids. CDR1 SGDLS and CDR2 YYNGEE come from the germline V gene. With 0 bases removed from V and 2 bases from J, the gap between germline ends came to 8 bases.

The CDR3 nucleotides are TGTGCCAGTAGTACGCGGACAGGGGGATACGAAAAACTGTTTTTT. Its translation is CASSTRTGGYEKLFF. The rearrangement links TRBV19 to TRBJ1-4; 10 positions match TRBD1. The CDR3 runs to 15 residues. Germline-derived CDR1 and CDR2 are LNHDA and SQIVND (reference sequence). Trimming cost V 4 bases and J 8 bases; bases outside gene matches: 7.

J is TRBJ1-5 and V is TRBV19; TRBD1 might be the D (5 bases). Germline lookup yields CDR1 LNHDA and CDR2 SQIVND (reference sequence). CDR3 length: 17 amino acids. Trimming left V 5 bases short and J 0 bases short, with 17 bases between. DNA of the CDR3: TGTGCCAGTAGTCTCTCCCTGTGGGGGGATAGCAATCAGCCCCAGCATTTT. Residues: CASSLSLWGDSNQPQHF.

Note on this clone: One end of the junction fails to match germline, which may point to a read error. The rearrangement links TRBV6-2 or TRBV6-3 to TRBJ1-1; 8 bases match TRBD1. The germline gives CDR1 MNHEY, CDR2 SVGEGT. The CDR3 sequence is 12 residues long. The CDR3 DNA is TGTGCCAGCAGTTACGCGAACCGGGACAGGATCTTT. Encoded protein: CASSYANRDRIF.

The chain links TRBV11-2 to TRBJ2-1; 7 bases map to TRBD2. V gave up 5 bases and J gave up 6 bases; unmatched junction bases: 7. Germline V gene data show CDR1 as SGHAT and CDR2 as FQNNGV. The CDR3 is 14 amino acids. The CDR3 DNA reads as TGTGCCAGCAGCCGCCGGGACTACCTCAATGAGCAGTTCTTC. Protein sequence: CASSRRDYLNEQFF.

The CDR3, as DNA: TGTGCCAGCAGCGCCGGGACTAGCGGACTCAATGAGCAGTTCTTC. Its translation: CASSAGTSGLNEQFF. This rearrangement joins TRBV11-3 to TRBJ2-1, with 11 bases identical to TRBD2. Losses at the gene ends were 5 bases for V and 6 bases for J; bases not matched to a gene: 6. Germline-derived CDR1 and CDR2 are SGHNT and YENEEA. The CDR3 is made up of 15 amino acids.

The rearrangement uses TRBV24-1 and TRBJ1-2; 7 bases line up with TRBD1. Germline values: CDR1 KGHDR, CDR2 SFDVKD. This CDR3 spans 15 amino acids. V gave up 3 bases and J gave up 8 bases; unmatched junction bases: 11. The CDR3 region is CATSDPRQGEHGYTF. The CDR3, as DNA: TGTGCCACCAGTGATCCTCGACAGGGCGAGCACGGCTACACCTTC.

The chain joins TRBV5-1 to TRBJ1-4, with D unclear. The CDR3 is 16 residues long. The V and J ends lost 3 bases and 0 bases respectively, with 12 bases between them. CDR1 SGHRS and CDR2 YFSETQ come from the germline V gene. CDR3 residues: CASSSSFSATNEKLFF. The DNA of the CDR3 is TGCGCCAGCAGCTCCAGTTTCTCTGCAACTAATGAAAAACTGTTTTTT.

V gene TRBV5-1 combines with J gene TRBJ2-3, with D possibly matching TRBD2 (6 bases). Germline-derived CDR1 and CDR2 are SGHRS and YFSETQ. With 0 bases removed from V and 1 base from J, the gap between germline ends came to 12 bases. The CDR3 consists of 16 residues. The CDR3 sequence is CASSLAVSGGTDTQYF. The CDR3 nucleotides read TGCGCCAGCAGCTTGGCTGTCTCGGGGGGCACAGATACGCAGTATTTT. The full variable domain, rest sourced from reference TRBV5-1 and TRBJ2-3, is KAGVTQTPRYLIKTRGQQVTLSCSPISGHRSVSWYQQTPGQGLQFLFEYFSETQRNKGNFPGRFSGRQFSNSRSEMNVSTLELGDSALYLCASSLAVSGGTDTQYFGPGTRLTVL.

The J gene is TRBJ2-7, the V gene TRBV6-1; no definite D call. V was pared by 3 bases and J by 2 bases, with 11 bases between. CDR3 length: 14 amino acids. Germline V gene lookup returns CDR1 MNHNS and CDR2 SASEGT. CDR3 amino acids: CASSDRLGAYEQYF. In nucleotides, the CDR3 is TGTGCCAGCAGTGACCGATTGGGCGCCTACGAGCAGTACTTC.

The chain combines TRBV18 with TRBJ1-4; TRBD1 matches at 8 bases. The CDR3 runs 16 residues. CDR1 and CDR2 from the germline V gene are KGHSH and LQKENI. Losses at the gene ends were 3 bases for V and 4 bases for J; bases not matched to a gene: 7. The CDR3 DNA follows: TGTGCCAGCTCACCGGGACAGGCAGTCTATAATGAAAAACTGTTTTTT. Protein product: CASSPGQAVYNEKLFF.

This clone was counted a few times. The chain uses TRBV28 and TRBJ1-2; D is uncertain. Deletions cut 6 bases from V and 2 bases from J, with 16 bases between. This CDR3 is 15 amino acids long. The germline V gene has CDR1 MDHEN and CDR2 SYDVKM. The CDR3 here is CASSPPGQNNYGYTF. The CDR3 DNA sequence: TGTGCCAGCAGCCCGCCAGGCCAGAACAACTATGGCTACACCTTC.

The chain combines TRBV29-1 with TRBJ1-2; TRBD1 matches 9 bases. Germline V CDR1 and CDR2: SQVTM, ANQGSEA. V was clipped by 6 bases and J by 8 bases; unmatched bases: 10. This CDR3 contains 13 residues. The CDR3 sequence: CSVATGTGFGYTF. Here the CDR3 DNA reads TGCAGCGTGGCGACCGGGACAGGGTTCGGCTACACCTTC.

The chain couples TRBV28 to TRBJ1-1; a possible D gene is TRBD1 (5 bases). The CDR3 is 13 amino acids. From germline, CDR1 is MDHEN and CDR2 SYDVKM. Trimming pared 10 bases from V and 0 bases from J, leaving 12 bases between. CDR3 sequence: CATTTAMNTEAFF. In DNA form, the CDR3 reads TGTGCCACCACGACAGCTATGAACACTGAAGCTTTCTTT.

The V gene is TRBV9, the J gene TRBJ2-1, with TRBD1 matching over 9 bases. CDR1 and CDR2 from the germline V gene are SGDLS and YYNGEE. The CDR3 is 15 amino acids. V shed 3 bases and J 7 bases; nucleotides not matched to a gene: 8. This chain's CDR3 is CASSAVPTGGNEQFF. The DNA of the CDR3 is TGTGCCAGCAGCGCGGTGCCGACAGGGGGAAATGAGCAGTTCTTC.

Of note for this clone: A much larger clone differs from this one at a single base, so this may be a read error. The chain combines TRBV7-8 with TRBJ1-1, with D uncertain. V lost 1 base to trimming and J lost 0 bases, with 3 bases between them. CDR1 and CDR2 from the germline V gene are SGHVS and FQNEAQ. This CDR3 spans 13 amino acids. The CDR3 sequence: CASSLEMNTEAFF. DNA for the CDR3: TGTGCCAGCAGCTTAGAGATGAACACTGAAGCTTTCTTT.